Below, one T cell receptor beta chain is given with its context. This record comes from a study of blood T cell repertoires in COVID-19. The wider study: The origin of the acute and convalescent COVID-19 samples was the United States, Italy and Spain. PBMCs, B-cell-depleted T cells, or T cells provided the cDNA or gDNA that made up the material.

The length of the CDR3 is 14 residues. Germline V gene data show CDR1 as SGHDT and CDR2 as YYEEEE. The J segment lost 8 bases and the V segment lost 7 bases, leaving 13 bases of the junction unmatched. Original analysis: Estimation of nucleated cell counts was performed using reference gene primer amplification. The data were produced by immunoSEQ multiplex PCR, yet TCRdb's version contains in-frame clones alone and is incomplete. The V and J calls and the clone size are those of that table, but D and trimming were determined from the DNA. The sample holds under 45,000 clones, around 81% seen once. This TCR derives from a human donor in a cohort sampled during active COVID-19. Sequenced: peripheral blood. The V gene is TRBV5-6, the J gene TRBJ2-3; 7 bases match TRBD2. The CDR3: CASGEGFSPGTQYF. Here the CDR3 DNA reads TGTGCCAGCGGGGAGGGTTTTTCCCCGGGTACGCAGTATTTT.